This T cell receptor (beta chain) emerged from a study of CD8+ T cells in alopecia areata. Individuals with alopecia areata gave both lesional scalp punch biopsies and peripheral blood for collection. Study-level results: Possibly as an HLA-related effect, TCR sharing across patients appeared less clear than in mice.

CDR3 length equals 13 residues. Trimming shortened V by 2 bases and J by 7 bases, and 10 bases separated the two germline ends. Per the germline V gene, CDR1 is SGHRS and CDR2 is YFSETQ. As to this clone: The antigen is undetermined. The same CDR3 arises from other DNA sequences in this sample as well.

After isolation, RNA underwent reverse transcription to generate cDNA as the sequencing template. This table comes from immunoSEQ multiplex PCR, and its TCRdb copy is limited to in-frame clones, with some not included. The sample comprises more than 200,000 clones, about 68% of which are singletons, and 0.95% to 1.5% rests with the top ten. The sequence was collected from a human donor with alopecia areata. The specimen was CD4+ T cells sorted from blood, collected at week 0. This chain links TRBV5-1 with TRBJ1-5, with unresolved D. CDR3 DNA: TGCGCCAGCAGCTTAGGTGGGGAACAGCCCCAGCATTTT. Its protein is CASSLGGEQPQHF.